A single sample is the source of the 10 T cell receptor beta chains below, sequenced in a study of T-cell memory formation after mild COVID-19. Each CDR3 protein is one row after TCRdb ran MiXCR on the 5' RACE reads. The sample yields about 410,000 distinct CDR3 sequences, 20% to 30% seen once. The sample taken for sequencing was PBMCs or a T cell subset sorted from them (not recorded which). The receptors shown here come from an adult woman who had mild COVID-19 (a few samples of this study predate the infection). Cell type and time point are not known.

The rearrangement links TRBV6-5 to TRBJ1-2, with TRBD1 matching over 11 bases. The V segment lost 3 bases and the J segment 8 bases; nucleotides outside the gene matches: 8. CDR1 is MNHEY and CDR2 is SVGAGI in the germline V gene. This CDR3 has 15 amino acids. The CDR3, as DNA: TGTGCCAGCAGTTATTCTTGGACAGGGGGCACGGGCTACACCTTC. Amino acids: CASSYSWTGGTGYTF.

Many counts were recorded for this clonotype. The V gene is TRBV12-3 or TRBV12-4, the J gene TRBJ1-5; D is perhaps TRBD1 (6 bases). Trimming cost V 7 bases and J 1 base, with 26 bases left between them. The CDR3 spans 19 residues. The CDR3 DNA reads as TGTGCCAGCAATACATTTACCCCCGGACAGCGTGGGAGCAATCAGCCCCAGCATTTT. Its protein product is CASNTFTPGQRGSNQPQHF.

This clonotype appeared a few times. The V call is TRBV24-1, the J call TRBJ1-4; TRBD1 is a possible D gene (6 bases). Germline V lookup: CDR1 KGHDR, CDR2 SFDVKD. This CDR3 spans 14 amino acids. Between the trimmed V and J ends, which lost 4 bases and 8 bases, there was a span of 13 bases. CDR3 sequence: CATSDGRQEEKLFF. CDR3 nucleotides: TGTGCCACCAGTGACGGTCGACAGGAAGAAAAACTGTTTTTT.

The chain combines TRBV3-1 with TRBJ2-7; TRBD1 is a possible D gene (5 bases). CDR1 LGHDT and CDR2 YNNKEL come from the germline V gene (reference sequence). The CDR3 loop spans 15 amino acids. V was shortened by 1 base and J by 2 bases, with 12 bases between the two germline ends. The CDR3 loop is CASSQVAGLAYEQYF. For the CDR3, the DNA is TGTGCCAGCAGCCAAGTCGCAGGGTTAGCCTACGAGCAGTACTTC.

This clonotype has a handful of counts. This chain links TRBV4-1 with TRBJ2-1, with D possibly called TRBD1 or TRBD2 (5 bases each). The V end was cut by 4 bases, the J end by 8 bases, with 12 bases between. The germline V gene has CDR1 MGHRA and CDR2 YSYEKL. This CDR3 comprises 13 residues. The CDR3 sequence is CASSLGTGYEQFF. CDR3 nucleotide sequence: TGCGCCAGCAGCCTCGGGACCGGGTATGAGCAGTTCTTC.

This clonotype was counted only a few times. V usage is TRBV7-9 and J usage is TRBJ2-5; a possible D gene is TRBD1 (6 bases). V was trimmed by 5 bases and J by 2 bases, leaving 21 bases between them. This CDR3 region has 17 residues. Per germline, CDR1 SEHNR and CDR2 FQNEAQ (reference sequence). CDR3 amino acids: CASSTGPGQWEQETQYF. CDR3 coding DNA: TGTGCCAGCAGCACGGGCCCAGGACAGTGGGAACAAGAGACCCAGTACTTC.

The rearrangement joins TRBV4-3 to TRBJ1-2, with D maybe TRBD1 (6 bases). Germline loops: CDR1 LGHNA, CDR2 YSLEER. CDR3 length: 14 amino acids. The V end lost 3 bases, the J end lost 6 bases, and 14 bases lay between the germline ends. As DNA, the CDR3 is TGCGCCAGCAGCCATTCAACCCAGGGGAATGGCTACACCTTC. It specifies CASSHSTQGNGYTF.

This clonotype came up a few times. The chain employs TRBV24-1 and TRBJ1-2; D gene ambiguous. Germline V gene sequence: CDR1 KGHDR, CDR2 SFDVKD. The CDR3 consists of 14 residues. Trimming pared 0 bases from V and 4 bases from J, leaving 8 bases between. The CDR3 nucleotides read TGTGCCACCAGTGATTTGATGTACGCCTATGGCTACACCTTC. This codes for CATSDLMYAYGYTF.

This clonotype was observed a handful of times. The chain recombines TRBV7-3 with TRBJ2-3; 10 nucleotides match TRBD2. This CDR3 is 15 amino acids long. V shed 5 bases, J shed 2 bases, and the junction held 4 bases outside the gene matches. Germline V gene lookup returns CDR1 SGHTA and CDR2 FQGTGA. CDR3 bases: TGTGCCAGCAGCCGGACTAGCGGTTTCACAGATACGCAGTATTTT. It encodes CASSRTSGFTDTQYF.

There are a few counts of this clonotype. In DNA, the CDR3 is TGTGCCAGCAGTTACTCGATTTACAGGGAGCTGTTTTTT. The encoded protein is CASSYSIYRELFF. The V call is TRBV6-2 or TRBV6-3, the J call TRBJ2-2; D uncertain. Germline CDR1 MNHEY, CDR2 SVGEGT. Trimming removed 0 bases at V and 9 bases at J, with 8 bases between. This CDR3 has 13 amino acids.